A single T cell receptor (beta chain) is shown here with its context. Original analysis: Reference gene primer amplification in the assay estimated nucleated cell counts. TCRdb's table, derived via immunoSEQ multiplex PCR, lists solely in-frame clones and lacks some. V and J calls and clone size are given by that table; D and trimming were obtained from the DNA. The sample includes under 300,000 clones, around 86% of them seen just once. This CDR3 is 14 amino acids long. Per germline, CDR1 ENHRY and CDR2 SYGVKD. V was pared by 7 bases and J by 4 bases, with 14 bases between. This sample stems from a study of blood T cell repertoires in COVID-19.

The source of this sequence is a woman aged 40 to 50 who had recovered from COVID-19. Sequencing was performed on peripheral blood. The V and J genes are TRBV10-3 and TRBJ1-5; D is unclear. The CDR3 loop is CAINKAGWNQPQHF. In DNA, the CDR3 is TGTGCCATCAATAAGGCAGGTTGGAATCAGCCCCAGCATTTT.